The following is a T cell receptor beta chain sequence with its context. Its antigen is still unknown. The data derive from a study of OX40 agonist ivuxolimab in advanced cancers. About the research overall: Around 40% of patients had received prior checkpoint inhibitor therapy. Notes on the study in general: Compared with others, partial responders at 0.1-3.0 mg/kg displayed clonal expansion among the lowest.

Sampling times: baseline, cycle 4 day 1, cycle 7 day 1. Profiling relied on immunoSEQ multiplex PCR, and the TCRdb table lists in-frame clones only, not all of them. The sample contains 90,000 or so clones, around 87% of which appear only once. The origin of this receptor is an adult with an advanced solid tumor such as melanoma, head and neck, liver or kidney cancer. Sample: CD4+ or CD8+ T cells sorted from blood, taken in a trial of the OX40 agonist ivuxolimab.

The CDR3 spells CASSRRLNEKLFF. In DNA, the CDR3 is TGTGCCAGCAGCCGACGGCTTAATGAAAAACTGTTTTTT. The chain combines TRBV11-2 with TRBJ1-4, with no clear D. The ends were cut back, 5 bases at V and 4 bases at J, with 8 bases in the middle. Germline V gene lookup returns CDR1 SGHAT and CDR2 FQNNGV. The CDR3 sequence is 13 residues long.